This TCR beta chain originates from a study of radiotherapy plus CTLA-4 blockade in lung cancer. Whole-study results and caveats: Radiotherapy with ipilimumab was followed by blood expansion of tumor-derived clones.

The CDR3 has 14 amino acids. Germline assignment: CDR1 SGHRS and CDR2 YFSETQ. The V end was cut by 0 bases, the J end by 3 bases, with 7 bases between. This clone came up a few times. Its antigen is not known. Only in-frame clones appear in the TCRdb table, and some are missing; sequencing was by immunoSEQ multiplex PCR. Of roughly 66,000 clones listed, under 85% are singletons. The sample consisted of peripheral blood, taken from a patient treated with radiotherapy plus ipilimumab. This chain uses TRBV5-1 with TRBJ1-5; no clear D. The TCR comes from a human donor with non-small cell lung cancer who had a partial response to radiotherapy plus ipilimumab. CDR3 amino acids: CASSLGGANQPQHF. CDR3 bases: TGCGCCAGCAGCTTGGGGGGAGCCAATCAGCCCCAGCATTTT.